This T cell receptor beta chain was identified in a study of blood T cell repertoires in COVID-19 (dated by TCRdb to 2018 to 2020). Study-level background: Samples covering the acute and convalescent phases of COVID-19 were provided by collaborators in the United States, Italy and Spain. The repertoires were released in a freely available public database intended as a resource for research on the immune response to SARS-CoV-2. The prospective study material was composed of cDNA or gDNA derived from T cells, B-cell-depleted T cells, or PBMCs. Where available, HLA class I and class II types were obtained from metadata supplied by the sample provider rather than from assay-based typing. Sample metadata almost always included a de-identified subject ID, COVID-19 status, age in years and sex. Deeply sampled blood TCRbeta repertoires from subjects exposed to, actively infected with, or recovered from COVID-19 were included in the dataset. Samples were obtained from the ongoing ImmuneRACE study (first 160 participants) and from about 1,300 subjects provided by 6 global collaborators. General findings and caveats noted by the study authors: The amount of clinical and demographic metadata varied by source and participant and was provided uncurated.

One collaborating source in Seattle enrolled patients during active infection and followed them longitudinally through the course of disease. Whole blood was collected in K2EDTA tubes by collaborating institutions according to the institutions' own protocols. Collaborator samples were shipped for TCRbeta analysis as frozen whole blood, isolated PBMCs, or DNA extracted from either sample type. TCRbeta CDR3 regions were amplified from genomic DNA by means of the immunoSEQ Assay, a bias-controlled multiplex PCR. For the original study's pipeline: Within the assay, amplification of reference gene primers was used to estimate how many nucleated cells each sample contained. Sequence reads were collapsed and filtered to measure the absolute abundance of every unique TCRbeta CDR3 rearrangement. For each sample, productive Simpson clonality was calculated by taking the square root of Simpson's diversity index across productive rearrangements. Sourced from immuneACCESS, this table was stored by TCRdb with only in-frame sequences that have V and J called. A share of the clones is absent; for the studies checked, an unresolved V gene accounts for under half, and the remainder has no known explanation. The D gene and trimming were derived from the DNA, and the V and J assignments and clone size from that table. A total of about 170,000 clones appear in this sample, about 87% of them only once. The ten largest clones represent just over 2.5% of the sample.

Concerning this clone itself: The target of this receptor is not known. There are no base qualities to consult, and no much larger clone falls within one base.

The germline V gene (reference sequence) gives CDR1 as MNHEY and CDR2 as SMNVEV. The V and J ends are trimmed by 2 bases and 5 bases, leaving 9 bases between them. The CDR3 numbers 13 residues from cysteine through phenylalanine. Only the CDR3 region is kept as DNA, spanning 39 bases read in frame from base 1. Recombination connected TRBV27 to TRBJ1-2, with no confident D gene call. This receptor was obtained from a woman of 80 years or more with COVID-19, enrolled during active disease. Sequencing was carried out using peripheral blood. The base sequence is TGTGCCAGCAGTTTAAATCAGAAATATGGCTACACCTTC. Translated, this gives CASSLNQKYGYTF.